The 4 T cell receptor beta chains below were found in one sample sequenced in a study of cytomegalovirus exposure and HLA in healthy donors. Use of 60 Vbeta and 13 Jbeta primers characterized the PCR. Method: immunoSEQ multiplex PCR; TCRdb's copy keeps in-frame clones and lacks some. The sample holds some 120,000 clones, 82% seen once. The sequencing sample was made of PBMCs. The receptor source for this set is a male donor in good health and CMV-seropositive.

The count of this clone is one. CDR3 nucleotides: TGTGCCAGCAGGGCCACAGGGGATCCCGACTACACCTTC. Its translation: CASRATGDPDYTF. V gene TRBV7-9 combines with J gene TRBJ1-2; 7 nucleotides match TRBD1. Trimming at V came to 6 bases and at J to 10 bases, leaving 11 bases not matched to a gene. Germline V gives CDR1 SEHNR, CDR2 FQNEAQ (reference sequence). The CDR3 runs 13 residues.

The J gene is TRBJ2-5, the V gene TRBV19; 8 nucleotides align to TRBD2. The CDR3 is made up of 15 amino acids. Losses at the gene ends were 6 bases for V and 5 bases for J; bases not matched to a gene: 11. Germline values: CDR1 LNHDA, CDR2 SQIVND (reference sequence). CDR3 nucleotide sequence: TGTGCCAGTAGCCCCCGGGGAGCGGGAGAGGAGACCCAGTACTTC. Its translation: CASSPRGAGEETQYF.

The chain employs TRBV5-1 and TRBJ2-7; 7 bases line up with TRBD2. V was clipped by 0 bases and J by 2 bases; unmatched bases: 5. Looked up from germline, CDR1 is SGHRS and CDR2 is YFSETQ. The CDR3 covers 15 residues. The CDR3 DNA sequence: TGCGCCAGCAGCTTGGAGTCTAGCGGAGCCTACGAGCAGTACTTC. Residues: CASSLESSGAYEQYF.

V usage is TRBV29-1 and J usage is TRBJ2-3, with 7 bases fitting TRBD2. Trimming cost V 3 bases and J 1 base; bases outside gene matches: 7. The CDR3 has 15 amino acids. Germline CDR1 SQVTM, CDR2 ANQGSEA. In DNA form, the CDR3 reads TGCAGCGTTGACCCGGGGGGAGTCGGCACAGATACGCAGTATTTT. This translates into CSVDPGGVGTDTQYF.